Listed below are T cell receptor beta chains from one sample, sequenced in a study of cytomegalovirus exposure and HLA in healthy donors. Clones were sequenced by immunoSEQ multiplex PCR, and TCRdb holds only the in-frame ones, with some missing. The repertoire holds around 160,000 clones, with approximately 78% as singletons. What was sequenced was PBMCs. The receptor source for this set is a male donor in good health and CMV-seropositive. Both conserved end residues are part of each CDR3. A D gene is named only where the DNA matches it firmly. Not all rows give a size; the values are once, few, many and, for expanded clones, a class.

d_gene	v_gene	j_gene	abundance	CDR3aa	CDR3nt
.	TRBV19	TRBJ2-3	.	CASSIGGSGFYTDTQYF	TGTGCCAGTAGTATAGGGGGTAGCGGATTTTACACAGATACGCAGTATTTT
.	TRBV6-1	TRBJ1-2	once	CASSERFSQGWSTF	TGTGCCAGCAGTGAACGGTTTTCCCAGGGTTGGTCGACCTTC
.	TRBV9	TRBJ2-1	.	CASSVSSSGNEQFF	TGTGCCAGCAGCGTAAGCAGTTCGGGCAATGAGCAGTTCTTC
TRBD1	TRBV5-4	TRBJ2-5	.	CASSLEDRETQYF	TGTGCCAGCAGCTTGGAGGACAGGGAGACCCAGTACTTC
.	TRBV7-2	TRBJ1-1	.	CASSHTENTEAFF	TGTGCCAGCAGCCACACAGAGAACACTGAAGCTTTCTTT
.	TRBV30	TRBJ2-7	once	CAWRLQGGSYEQYF	TGTGCCTGGAGGCTACAGGGTGGTTCCTACGAGCAGTACTTC
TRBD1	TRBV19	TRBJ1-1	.	CASSVPGQPINTEAFF	TGTGCCAGTAGTGTACCGGGACAGCCGATTAACACTGAAGCTTTCTTT
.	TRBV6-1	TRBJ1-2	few	CASRPVGTSGSGYTF	TGTGCCAGCAGACCGGTGGGGACATCGGGGTCTGGCTACACCTTC
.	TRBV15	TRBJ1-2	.	CATSRLRTALSAYGYTF	TGTGCCACCAGCAGACTAAGGACAGCTTTGAGCGCGTATGGCTACACCTTC
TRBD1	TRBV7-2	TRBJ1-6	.	CASSLVGQGFGSYNSPLHF	TGTGCCAGCAGCTTAGTGGGACAGGGGTTCGGCTCCTATAATTCACCCCTCCACTTT
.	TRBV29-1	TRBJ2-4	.	CSVVGDTNIQYF	TGCAGCGTTGTAGGGGACACAAACATTCAGTACTTC
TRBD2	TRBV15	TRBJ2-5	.	CATSTSGSGETQYF	TGTGCCACCAGCACTAGCGGGAGTGGAGAGACCCAGTACTTC
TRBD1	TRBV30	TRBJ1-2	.	CAWEGTGLNYGYTF	TGTGCCTGGGAAGGGACAGGGCTAAACTATGGCTACACCTTC
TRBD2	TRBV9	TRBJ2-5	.	CASSVGGLAGETQYF	TGTGCCAGCAGCGTAGGTGGACTAGCGGGAGAGACCCAGTACTTC
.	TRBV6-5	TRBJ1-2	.	CASSHLRVLVDGYTF	TGTGCCAGCAGCCACCTCCGGGTATTAGTAGATGGCTACACCTTC
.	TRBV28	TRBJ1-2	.	CASSLPGANYGYTF	TGTGCCAGCAGTTTGCCAGGGGCTAACTATGGCTACACCTTC
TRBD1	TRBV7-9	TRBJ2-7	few	CASSFGTGASYEQYF	TGTGCCAGCAGCTTTGGGACAGGGGCATCCTACGAGCAGTACTTC
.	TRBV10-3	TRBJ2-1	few	CAISDWASYNEQFF	TGTGCCATCAGTGATTGGGCTTCCTACAATGAGCAGTTCTTC
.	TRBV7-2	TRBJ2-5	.	CASSRDWLQETQYF	TGTGCCAGCAGCCGCGACTGGCTGCAAGAGACCCAGTACTTC
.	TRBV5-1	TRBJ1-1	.	CASSFGLNTEAFF	TGCGCCAGCAGCTTCGGACTTAACACTGAAGCTTTCTTT
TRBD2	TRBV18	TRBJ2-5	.	CASYGSGRTQETQYF	TGTGCCAGCTACGGGAGCGGGAGGACTCAAGAGACCCAGTACTTC
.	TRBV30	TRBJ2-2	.	CAWIRGVNTGELFF	TGTGCCTGGATAAGAGGTGTTAACACCGGGGAGCTGTTTTTT
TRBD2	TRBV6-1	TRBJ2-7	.	CASSVLAVASYEQYF	TGTGCCAGCAGTGTACTAGCGGTTGCCTCCTACGAGCAGTACTTC
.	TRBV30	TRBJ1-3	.	CAWIAGNTIYF	TGTGCCTGGATCGCTGGAAACACCATATATTTT
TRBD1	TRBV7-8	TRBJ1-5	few	CASSLAGTEAFGNQPQHF	TGTGCCAGCAGCTTAGCGGGGACAGAGGCTTTCGGCAATCAGCCCCAGCATTTT
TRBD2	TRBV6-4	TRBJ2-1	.	CASRGLAGRDEQFF	TGTGCCAGCAGGGGACTAGCGGGAAGGGATGAGCAGTTCTTC
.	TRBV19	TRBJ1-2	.	CASSIDQRGANYGYTF	TGTGCCAGTAGTATAGATCAGAGAGGTGCTAACTATGGCTACACCTTC
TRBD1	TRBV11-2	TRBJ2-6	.	CASSSAGGSGANGLTF	TGTGCCAGCAGCTCGGCAGGGGGCTCTGGGGCCAACGGCCTGACTTTC
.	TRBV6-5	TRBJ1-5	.	CASSSGSESQPQHF	TGTGCCAGCAGCTCCGGGTCGGAGAGCCAGCCCCAGCATTTT
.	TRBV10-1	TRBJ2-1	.	CASSEGSGSAFLRSYNEQFF	TGCGCCAGCAGTGAGGGGAGCGGTTCTGCTTTTCTGAGGTCCTACAATGAGCAGTTCTTC
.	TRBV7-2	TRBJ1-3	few	CASSLGRTVRDGNTIYF	TGTGCCAGCAGCTTAGGGCGGACTGTAAGAGATGGAAACACCATATATTTT